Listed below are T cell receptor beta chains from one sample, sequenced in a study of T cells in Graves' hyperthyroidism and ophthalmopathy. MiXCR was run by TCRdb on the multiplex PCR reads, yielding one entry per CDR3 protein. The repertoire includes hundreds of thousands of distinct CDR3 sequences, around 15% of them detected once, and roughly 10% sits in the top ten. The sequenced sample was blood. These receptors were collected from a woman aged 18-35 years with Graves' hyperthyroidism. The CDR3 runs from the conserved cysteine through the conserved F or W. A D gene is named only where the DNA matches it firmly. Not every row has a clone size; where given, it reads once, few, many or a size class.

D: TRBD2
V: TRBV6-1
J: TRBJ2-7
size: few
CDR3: CASASGRTSYEQYF
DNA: TGTGCCAGCGCCAGCGGGAGGACCTCCTACGAGCAGTACTTC

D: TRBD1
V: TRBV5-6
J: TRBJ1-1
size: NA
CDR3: CASSKVWDSWTEAFF
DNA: TGTGCCAGCAGCAAGGTATGGGACAGCTGGACTGAAGCTTTCTTT

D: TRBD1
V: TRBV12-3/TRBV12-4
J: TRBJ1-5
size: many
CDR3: CASRRQGEAQPQHF
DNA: TGTGCCAGCAGGCGACAGGGGGAGGCCCAGCCCCAGCATTTT

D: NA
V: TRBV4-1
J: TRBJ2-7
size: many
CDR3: CASSQGLDRRHEQYF
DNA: TGCGCCAGCAGCCAAGGGCTCGACAGGCGGCACGAGCAGTACTTC

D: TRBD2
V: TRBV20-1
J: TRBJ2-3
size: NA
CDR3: CSARRLASTDTQYF
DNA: TGCAGTGCTAGGAGACTAGCGAGCACAGATACGCAGTATTTT

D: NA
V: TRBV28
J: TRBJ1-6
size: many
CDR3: CASRGHGGQSSPLHF
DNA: TGTGCCAGCCGCGGACACGGTGGCCAGAGTTCACCCCTCCACTTT

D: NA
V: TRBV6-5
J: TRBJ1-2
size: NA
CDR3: CASSYDRLYGYTF
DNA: TGTGCCAGCAGTTACGACAGGCTATATGGCTACACCTTC

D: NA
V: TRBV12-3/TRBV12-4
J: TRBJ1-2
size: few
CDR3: CASRPRRLNYGYTF
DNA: TGTGCCAGCAGGCCCAGGAGGCTTAACTATGGCTACACCTTC

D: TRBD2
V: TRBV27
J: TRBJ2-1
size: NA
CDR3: CASSFEASGFNEQFF
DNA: TGTGCCAGCAGTTTTGAGGCTAGCGGGTTCAATGAGCAGTTCTTC

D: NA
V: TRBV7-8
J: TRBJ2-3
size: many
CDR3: CASSLLGIRADTQYF
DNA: TGTGCCAGCAGCTTATTGGGGATCAGGGCAGATACGCAGTATTTT

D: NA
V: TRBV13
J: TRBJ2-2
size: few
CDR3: CASSLVGPRLGQTNTGELFF
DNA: TGTGCCAGCAGCTTAGTAGGACCCCGTTTAGGACAGACGAACACCGGGGAGCTGTTTTTT

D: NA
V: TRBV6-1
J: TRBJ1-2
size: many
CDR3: CASSELGGPNGYTF
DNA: TGTGCCAGCAGTGAACTCGGGGGTCCCAATGGCTACACCTTC

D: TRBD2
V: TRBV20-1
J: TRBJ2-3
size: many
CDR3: CSARDPGLAGGLDTQYF
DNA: TGCAGTGCTAGAGACCCGGGACTAGCGGGAGGATTAGATACGCAGTATTTT

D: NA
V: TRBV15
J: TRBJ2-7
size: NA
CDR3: CATSSPMAGKIYEQYF
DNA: TGTGCCACCAGCTCACCCATGGCAGGGAAGATATACGAGCAGTACTTC

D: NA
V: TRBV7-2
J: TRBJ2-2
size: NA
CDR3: CASSPRGSLGHGELFF
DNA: TGTGCCAGCAGCCCTCGTGGCAGCCTCGGGCACGGGGAGCTGTTTTTT

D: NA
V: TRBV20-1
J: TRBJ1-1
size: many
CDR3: CSARYGLNTEAFF
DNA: TGCAGTGCTAGATACGGACTGAACACTGAAGCTTTCTTT

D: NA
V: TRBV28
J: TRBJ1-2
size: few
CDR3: CASSLGTTWGYTF
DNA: TGTGCCAGCAGTCTCGGGACAACTTGGGGCTACACCTTC

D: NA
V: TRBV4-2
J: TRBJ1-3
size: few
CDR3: CASSQDNGRGRTIYF
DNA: TGTGCCAGCAGCCAAGATAATGGACGGGGTCGGACCATATATTTT

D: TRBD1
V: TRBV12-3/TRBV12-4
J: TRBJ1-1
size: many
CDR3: CASSRQGPWAFF
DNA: TGTGCCAGCAGCAGACAGGGGCCTTGGGCTTTCTTT

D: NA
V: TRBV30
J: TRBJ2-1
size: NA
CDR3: CAWDWGYNEQFF
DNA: TGTGCCTGGGATTGGGGGTACAATGAGCAGTTCTTC

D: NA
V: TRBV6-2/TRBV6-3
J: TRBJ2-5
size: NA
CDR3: CASSSGLSKETQYF
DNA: TGTGCCAGCAGTTCCGGACTAAGTAAGGAGACCCAGTACTTC

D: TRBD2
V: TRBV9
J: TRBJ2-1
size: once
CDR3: CASSAYGTRELCEQFF
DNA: TGTGCCAGCAGCGCGTACGGGACTAGGGAATTATGTGAGCAGTTCTTC

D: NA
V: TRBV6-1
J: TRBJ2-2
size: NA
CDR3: CASHRVGSGELFF
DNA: TGTGCCTCCCACCGGGTGGGGTCCGGGGAGCTGTTTTTT

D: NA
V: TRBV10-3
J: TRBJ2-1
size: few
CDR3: CAISEYGWAARPNNEQFF
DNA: TGTGCCATCAGTGAGTACGGTTGGGCAGCACGGCCTAACAATGAGCAGTTCTTC

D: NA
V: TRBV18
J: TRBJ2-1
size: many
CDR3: CASSRPGTNSYNEQFF
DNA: TGTGCCAGCTCACGACCAGGGACCAACTCCTACAATGAGCAGTTCTTC

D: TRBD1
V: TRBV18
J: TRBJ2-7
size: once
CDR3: CVSSPGTGSSYEQYF
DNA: TGTGTCAGCTCACCAGGGACAGGGTCCTCCTACGAGCAGTACTTC

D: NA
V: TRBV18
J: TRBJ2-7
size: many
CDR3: CASSLNREQYF
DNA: TGTGCCAGCTCACTGAACAGGGAGCAGTACTTC

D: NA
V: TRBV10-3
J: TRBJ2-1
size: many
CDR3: CAISESGLENEQFF
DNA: TGTGCCATCAGTGAGAGCGGCCTCGAGAATGAGCAGTTCTTC

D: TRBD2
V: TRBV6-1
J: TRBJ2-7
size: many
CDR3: CASSYSGQVYEQYF
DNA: TGTGCCAGCAGTTATAGCGGGCAAGTCTACGAGCAGTACTTC

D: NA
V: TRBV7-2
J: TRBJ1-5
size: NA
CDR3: CASSLGRVSQPQHF
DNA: TGTGCCAGCAGCTTAGGCAGGGTCAGTCAGCCCCAGCATTTT

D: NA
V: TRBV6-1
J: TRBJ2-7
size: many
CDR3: CASSEVLIAARGNEQYF
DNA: TGTGCCAGCAGTGAAGTGCTCATCGCGGCACGGGGTAACGAGCAGTACTTC

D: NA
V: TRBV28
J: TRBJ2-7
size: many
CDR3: CASSLSRASGEQYF
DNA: TGTGCCAGCAGTTTGTCGCGAGCCTCAGGCGAGCAGTACTTC

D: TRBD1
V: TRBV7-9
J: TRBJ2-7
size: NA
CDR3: CASSLDRGGQGLYEQYF
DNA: TGTGCCAGCAGCTTAGATCGGGGGGGACAGGGGCTCTACGAGCAGTACTTC

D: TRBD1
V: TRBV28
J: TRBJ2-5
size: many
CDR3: CASLFNRGQETQYF
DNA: TGTGCCAGCCTTTTTAACAGGGGGCAAGAGACCCAGTACTTC

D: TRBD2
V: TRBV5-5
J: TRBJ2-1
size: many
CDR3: CASSPILAGGFEQFF
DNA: TGTGCCAGCAGTCCTATACTAGCGGGAGGGTTTGAGCAGTTCTTC

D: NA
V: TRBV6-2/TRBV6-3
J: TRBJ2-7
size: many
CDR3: CASSLNHPTYEQYF
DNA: TGTGCCAGCAGTCTAAATCATCCTACCTACGAGCAGTACTTC

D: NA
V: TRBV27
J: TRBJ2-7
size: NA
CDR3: CASSSRLSPYEQYF
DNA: TGTGCCAGCAGTTCCAGGCTCTCCCCCTACGAGCAGTACTTC

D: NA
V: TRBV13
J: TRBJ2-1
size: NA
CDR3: CASRPIADNEQFF
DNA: TGTGCCAGCAGACCCATAGCGGATAATGAGCAGTTCTTC

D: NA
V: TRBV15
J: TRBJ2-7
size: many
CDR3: CATSERGIAPYEQYF
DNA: TGTGCCACCAGCGAGAGGGGGATAGCCCCCTACGAGCAGTACTTC

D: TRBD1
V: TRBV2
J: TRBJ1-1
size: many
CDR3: CASILTGLKENTEAFF
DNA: TGTGCCAGCATACTGACAGGGTTGAAGGAGAACACTGAAGCTTTCTTT

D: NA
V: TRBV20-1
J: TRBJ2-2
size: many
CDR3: CSAPWNTGELFF
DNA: TGCAGTGCCCCCTGGAACACCGGGGAGCTGTTTTTT

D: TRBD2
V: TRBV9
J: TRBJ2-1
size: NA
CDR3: CASSGRLAGAGEQFF
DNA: TGTGCCAGCAGCGGCAGACTAGCGGGAGCGGGTGAGCAGTTCTTC

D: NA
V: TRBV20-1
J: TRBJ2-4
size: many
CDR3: CSARWTRAKNIQYF
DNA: TGCAGTGCTAGATGGACCCGGGCCAAAAACATTCAGTACTTC

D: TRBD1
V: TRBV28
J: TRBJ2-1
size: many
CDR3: CASSFRGQMFNEQFF
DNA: TGTGCCAGCAGTTTCAGGGGGCAGATGTTCAATGAGCAGTTCTTC

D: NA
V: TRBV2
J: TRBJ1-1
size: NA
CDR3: CASSEEGGRVLAFF
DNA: TGTGCCAGCAGTGAAGAGGGGGGGCGAGTCCTAGCTTTCTTT

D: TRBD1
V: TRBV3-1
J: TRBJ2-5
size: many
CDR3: CASSQGTGDEETQYF
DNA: TGTGCCAGCAGCCAAGGGACAGGGGACGAGGAGACCCAGTACTTC

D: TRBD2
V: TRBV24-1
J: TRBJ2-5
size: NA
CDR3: CATSVREGETQYF
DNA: TGTGCCACCAGTGTACGGGAGGGGGAGACCCAGTACTTC

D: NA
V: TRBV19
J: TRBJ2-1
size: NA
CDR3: CASSHSWGSREQFF
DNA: TGTGCCAGTTCTCATAGTTGGGGTAGCCGGGAGCAGTTCTTC

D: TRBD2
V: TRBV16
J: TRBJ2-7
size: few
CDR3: CASIPGTSGDEQYF
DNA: TGTGCCAGCATCCCCGGGACTAGCGGGGACGAGCAGTACTTC

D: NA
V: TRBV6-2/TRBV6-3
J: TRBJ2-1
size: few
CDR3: CASSYSSDVRALSYNEQFF
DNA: TGTGCCAGCAGTTACTCGTCCGACGTGCGGGCCCTCTCCTACAATGAGCAGTTCTTC

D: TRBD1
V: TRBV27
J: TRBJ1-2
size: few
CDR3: CASSFSGDSHGYTF
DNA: TGTGCCAGCAGTTTTTCAGGGGACAGTCATGGCTACACCTTC

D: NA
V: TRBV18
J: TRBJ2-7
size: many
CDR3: CASSPAPIYEQYF
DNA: TGTGCCAGCTCACCGGCGCCGATCTACGAGCAGTACTTC

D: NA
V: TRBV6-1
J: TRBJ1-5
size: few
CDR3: CASSEAPTSNQPQHF
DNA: TGTGCCAGCAGTGAAGCGCCCACTAGCAATCAGCCCCAGCATTTT

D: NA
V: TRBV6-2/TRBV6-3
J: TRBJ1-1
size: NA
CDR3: CASSFKGYNAVKAFF
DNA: TGTGCCAGCAGTTTTAAGGGATACAATGCCGTAAAAGCTTTCTTT

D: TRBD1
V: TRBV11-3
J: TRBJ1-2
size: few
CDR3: CASSSGTAVNGYTF
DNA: TGTGCCAGCAGCTCAGGGACAGCAGTGAATGGCTACACCTTC

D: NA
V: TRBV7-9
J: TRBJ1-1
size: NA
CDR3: CASSAPPNTGAFF
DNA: TGTGCCAGCAGCGCCCCCCCGAACACTGGAGCTTTCTTT